This T cell receptor beta chain emerged from a study of T cells expressing NK-cell markers. The germline V gene has CDR1 SNHLY and CDR2 FYNNEI. This CDR3 spans 14 amino acids. TCRdb reworked the 5' RACE reads into one entry per CDR3 protein, no DNA. The sample spans a few hundred thousand distinct CDR3 sequences; the ten largest clones claim around 5.3%. This clonotype originated in a man aged 18-75 years in good health. The sequenced sample consisted of blood T cells: a sorted CD56 or NKG2C T cell subset, CD4+ or CD8+ T cells, or bulk PBMC T cells (not recorded which). The chain employs TRBV2 and TRBJ1-4; TCRdb calls TRBD1, which cannot be checked without DNA. The CDR3 sequence: CASSDGQGNEKLFF.